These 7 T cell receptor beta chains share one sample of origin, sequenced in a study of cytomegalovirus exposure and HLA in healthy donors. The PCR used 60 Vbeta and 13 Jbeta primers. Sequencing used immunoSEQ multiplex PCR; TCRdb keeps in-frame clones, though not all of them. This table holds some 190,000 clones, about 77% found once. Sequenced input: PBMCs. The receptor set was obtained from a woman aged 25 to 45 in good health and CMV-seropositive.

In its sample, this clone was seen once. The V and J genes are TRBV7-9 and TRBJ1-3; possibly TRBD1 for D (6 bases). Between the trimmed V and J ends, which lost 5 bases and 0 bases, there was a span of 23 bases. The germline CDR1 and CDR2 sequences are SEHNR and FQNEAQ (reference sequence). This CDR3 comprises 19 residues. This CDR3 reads CASSQSGGLSRNSGNTIYF. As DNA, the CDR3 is TGTGCCAGCAGCCAGTCGGGGGGGCTTAGCCGAAACTCTGGAAACACCATATATTTT. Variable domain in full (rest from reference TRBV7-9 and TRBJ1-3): DTGVSQNPRHKITKRGQNVTFRCDPISEHNRLYWYRQTLGQGPEFLTYFQNEAQLEKSRLLSDRFSAERPKGSFSTLEIQRTEQGDSAMYLCASSQSGGLSRNSGNTIYFGEGSWLTVV.

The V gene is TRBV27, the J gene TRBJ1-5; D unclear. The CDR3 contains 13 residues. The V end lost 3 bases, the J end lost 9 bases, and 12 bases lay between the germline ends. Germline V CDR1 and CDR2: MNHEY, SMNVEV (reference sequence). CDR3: CASSLSASRPQHF. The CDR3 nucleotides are TGTGCCAGCAGTTTGTCCGCGAGCCGGCCCCAGCATTTT.

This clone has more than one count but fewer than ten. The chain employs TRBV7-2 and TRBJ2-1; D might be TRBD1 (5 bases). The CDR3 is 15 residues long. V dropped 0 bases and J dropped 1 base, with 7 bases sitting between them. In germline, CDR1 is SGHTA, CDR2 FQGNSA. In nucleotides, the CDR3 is TGTGCCAGCAGCTTAGCAGGGGCGTCCTACAATGAGCAGTTCTTC. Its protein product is CASSLAGASYNEQFF. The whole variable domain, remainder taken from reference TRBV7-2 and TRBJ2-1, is GAGVSQSPSNKVTEKGKDVELRCDPISGHTALYWYRQSLGQGLEFLIYFQGNSAPDKSGLPSDRFSAERTGGSVSTLTIQRTQQEDSAVYLCASSLAGASYNEQFFGPGTRLTVL.

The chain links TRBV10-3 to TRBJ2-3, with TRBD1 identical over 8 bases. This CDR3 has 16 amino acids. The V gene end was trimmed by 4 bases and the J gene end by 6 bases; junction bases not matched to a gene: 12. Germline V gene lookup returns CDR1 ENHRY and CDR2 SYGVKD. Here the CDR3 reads CAISGRTGSNSDTQYF. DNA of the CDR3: TGTGCCATCAGTGGGAGGACAGGGTCGAACTCGGATACGCAGTATTTT.

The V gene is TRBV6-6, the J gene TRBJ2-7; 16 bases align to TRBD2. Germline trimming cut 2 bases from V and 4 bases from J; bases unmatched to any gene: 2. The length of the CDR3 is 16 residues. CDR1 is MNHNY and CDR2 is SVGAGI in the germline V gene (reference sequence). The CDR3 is CASSYGTSGGAYEQYF. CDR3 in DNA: TGTGCCAGCAGTTACGGGACTAGCGGGGGGGCATACGAGCAGTACTTC.

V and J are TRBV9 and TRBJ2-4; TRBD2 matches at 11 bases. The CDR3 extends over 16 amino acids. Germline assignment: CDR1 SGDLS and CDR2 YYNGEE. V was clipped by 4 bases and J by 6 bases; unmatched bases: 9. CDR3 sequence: CASSPRGSGGGNIQYF. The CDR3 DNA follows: TGTGCCAGCAGCCCGAGGGGTAGCGGGGGGGGAAACATTCAGTACTTC.

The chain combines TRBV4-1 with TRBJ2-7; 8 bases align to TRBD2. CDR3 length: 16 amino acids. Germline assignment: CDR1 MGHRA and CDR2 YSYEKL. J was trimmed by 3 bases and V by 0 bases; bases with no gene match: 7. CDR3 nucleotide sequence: TGCGCCAGCAGCCAAGATTCGGGACTAGGGGACTACGAGCAGTACTTC. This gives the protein CASSQDSGLGDYEQYF.